Shown below are 21 T cell receptor beta chains from a single sample sequenced in a study of cytomegalovirus exposure and HLA in healthy donors. Clones were sequenced by immunoSEQ multiplex PCR, and TCRdb holds only the in-frame ones, with some missing. The profile covers roughly 150,000 clones, with approximately 90% appearing a single time and approximately 3% taken by the ten largest. Sequences were obtained from PBMCs. These receptors were taken from a man younger than 35 in good health and CMV-seronegative.

The chain employs TRBV5-1 and TRBJ2-5, with a possible D match to TRBD2 (5 bases). The germline V and J ends were trimmed by 1 base and 0 bases, with 19 bases remaining between them. CDR3 size: 18 residues. Germline CDR1 is SGHRS and CDR2 is YFSETQ. The CDR3 protein is CASSLLNTPGLYQETQYF. The CDR3 DNA reads TGCGCCAGCAGCTTGTTAAACACCCCGGGGTTGTACCAAGAGACCCAGTACTTC.

CDR3 bases: TGCGCCAGCAGCTTGGAAGGGGGAGCGAACACTGAAGCTTTCTTT. Translated, it gives CASSLEGGANTEAFF. The J gene is TRBJ1-1, the V gene TRBV5-1; a possible D gene is TRBD1 (6 bases). CDR1 is SGHRS, CDR2 YFSETQ, per germline. The CDR3 is 15 residues long. The V and J ends lost 0 bases and 1 base respectively, with 10 bases between them.

The chain recombines TRBV2 with TRBJ2-5; 13 bases map to TRBD2. Losses at the gene ends were 3 bases for V and 4 bases for J; bases not matched to a gene: 11. The germline V gene encodes CDR1 SNHLY and CDR2 FYNNEI. This CDR3 comprises 18 residues. CDR3 bases: TGTGCCAGCAGTGACACTAGCGGGGGGGCCGGATTATTAGAGACCCAGTACTTC. It codes for CASSDTSGGAGLLETQYF.

This sequence joins TRBV7-9 and TRBJ1-2; D not certain. The CDR3 has 15 amino acids. Deletions cut 0 bases from V and 2 bases from J, with 10 bases between. The V gene's germline CDR1 is SEHNR and CDR2 FQNEAQ (reference sequence). CDR3 residues: CASSLAEGWNYGYTF. DNA of the CDR3: TGTGCCAGCAGCTTAGCAGAGGGTTGGAACTATGGCTACACCTTC.

DNA of the CDR3: TGTGCCAGCAGTGTATGGGAGGACAACACTGAAGCTTTCTTT. Its translation: CASSVWEDNTEAFF. V is TRBV6-5 and J is TRBJ1-1; D unclear. Germline assignment: CDR1 MNHEY and CDR2 SVGAGI. This CDR3 is built from 14 residues. Between the trimmed V and J ends, which lost 5 bases and 2 bases, there was a span of 12 bases.

This chain connects TRBV19 to TRBJ1-1; tentative D call: TRBD1 (5 bases). The germline V gene has CDR1 LNHDA and CDR2 SQIVND (reference sequence). CDR3 size: 13 residues. The ends were cut back, 5 bases at V and 3 bases at J, with 10 bases in the middle. The CDR3 spells CASSQDSDTEAFF. The CDR3 bases are TGTGCCAGTAGTCAAGACAGTGACACTGAAGCTTTCTTT.

V and J are TRBV2 and TRBJ2-7, with 7 bases matching TRBD2. V trimming: 7 bases; J trimming: 6 bases; junction bases outside the gene matches: 9. This CDR3 comprises 13 residues. Germline V CDR1 and CDR2: SNHLY, FYNNEI. CDR3: CASNFGLGSEQYF. In DNA form, the CDR3 reads TGTGCCAGCAACTTTGGACTAGGAAGCGAGCAGTACTTC.

This chain links TRBV27 with TRBJ2-1, with TRBD2 matching 13 bases. The CDR3 runs 16 residues. Germline V gives CDR1 MNHEY, CDR2 SMNVEV (reference sequence). Unmatched junction bases numbered 6, after V lost 3 bases and J lost 7 bases. CDR3 in DNA: TGTGCCAGCAGTTTCCTACTAGCGGGGGGGCCAAATGAGCAGTTCTTC. Its protein is CASSFLLAGGPNEQFF.

A few counts support this clone. The CDR3, as DNA: TGCGCCAGCAGCCAAGGGCGAGACTTAGCCTACGAGCAGTACTTC. Amino acids: CASSQGRDLAYEQYF. The rearrangement joins TRBV4-1 to TRBJ2-7; D unclear. There are 15 residues in the CDR3. Germline V lookup: CDR1 MGHRA, CDR2 YSYEKL. The ends were cut back, 1 base at V and 2 bases at J, with 12 bases in the middle.

This sequence joins TRBV4-1 and TRBJ2-2; D might be TRBD2 (6 bases). Per the germline V gene, CDR1 is MGHRA and CDR2 is YSYEKL. The CDR3 is made up of 13 amino acids. V shed 8 bases and J shed 2 bases, with 9 bases lying between them. The chain's CDR3 is CASRDFNTGELFF. The CDR3 nucleotides are TGCGCCAGCCGGGACTTTAACACCGGGGAGCTGTTTTTT.

This chain connects TRBV21-1 to TRBJ2-7; the table's TRBD1 call for D was not verified on the DNA. TRBV21-1 has pseudogene status. The CDR3 extends over 14 amino acids. In nucleotides, the CDR3 is TGTGCCAGCACCCTCGCCAGGCCCTCAAGAAAGCAGTACGTC. Translating it yields CASTLARPSRKQYV.

The genes are TRBV18 and TRBJ1-3, with 7 bases that match TRBD1. Trimming cost V 4 bases and J 9 bases; bases outside gene matches: 3. CDR1 KGHSH and CDR2 LQKENI come from the germline V gene. The CDR3 has 12 amino acids. The CDR3 region is CASSLDRATIYF. In DNA form, the CDR3 reads TGTGCCAGCTCACTAGACAGGGCCACCATATATTTT.

This chain connects TRBV6-1 to TRBJ2-2; TRBD1 matches at 10 bases. V shed 3 bases and J 4 bases; nucleotides not matched to a gene: 14. The CDR3 has 19 amino acids. Germline V gene data show CDR1 as MNHNS and CDR2 as SASEGT. CDR3 protein: CASSDPGQGFVEGTGELFF. The CDR3 DNA reads TGTGCCAGCAGTGATCCGGGACAGGGGTTTGTTGAAGGCACCGGGGAGCTGTTTTTT.

As regards this clone: At one boundary the junction diverges from the germline segment, which might be a read error. This chain connects TRBV28 to TRBJ2-4, with 11 bases that match TRBD2. The CDR3 spans 13 residues. Germline loops: CDR1 MDHEN, CDR2 SYDVKM. CDR3 in amino acids: CASRRPGTSGGTF. The CDR3 coding sequence is TGTGCCAGCAGGAGACCTGGGACTAGCGGAGGGACTTTC.

The V call is TRBV10-3, the J call TRBJ1-2; D call uncertain. V shed 2 bases and J shed 5 bases, with 9 bases lying between them. This CDR3 contains 13 residues. Germline lookup yields CDR1 ENHRY and CDR2 SYGVKD. The CDR3 is CAISESLRYGYTF. In DNA, the CDR3 is TGTGCCATCAGTGAGAGTTTGAGGTATGGCTACACCTTC.

For the CDR3, the DNA is TGCAGCGTTAACCGACAGGGGGAGGAAAAACTGTTTTTT. Protein product: CSVNRQGEEKLFF. The J gene is TRBJ1-4, the V gene TRBV29-1; 9 nucleotides line up with TRBD1. CDR3 length: 13 amino acids. V was clipped by 5 bases and J by 8 bases; unmatched bases: 6. Germline V gene data show CDR1 as SQVTM and CDR2 as ANQGSEA.

The V gene is TRBV4-2, the J gene TRBJ2-1, with TRBD2 matching 8 bases. The germline V gene has CDR1 LGHNA and CDR2 YNFKEQ. Trimming at V came to 6 bases and at J to 0 bases, leaving 7 bases not matched to a gene. This CDR3 spans 16 amino acids. Here the CDR3 reads CASRSSGTSSYNEQFF. DNA for the CDR3: TGTGCCAGCAGGAGTAGCGGGACGAGCTCCTACAATGAGCAGTTCTTC.

The chain uses TRBV6-5 and TRBJ2-2, with 8 bases aligning to TRBD1. The V and J ends lost 0 bases and 4 bases, in that order; junction bases with no gene match: 4. Germline CDR1 MNHEY, CDR2 SVGAGI. This CDR3 is 16 amino acids long. The CDR3 here is CASSYSSDRVTGELFF. CDR3 nucleotide sequence: TGTGCCAGCAGTTACTCGTCGGACAGGGTCACCGGGGAGCTGTTTTTT.

This chain connects TRBV10-2 to TRBJ1-5, with D hard to call. Germline V gives CDR1 WSHSY, CDR2 SAAADI. The CDR3 has 13 residues. Trimming pared 4 bases from V and 6 bases from J, leaving 10 bases between. DNA of the CDR3: TGCGCCAGCAGTGCAAGAGTAGCTCAGCCCCAGCATTTT. Translated, it gives CASSARVAQPQHF.

The rearrangement joins TRBV5-8 to TRBJ2-7; 9 bases are shared with TRBD2. In germline, CDR1 is SGHTS, CDR2 YDEGEE. The J segment lost 5 bases and the V segment lost 6 bases, leaving 6 bases of the junction unmatched. The CDR3 consists of 13 residues. As DNA, the CDR3 is TGTGCCAGCATTCGGGGACTAGCCAACGAGCAGTACTTC. This translates into CASIRGLANEQYF. The complete variable domain, with remaining parts taken from reference TRBV5-8 and TRBJ2-7, reads EAGVTQSPTHLIKTRGQQATLRCSPISGHTSVYWYQQALGLGLQFLLWYDEGEERNRGNFPPRFSGRQFPNYSSELNVNALELEDSALYLCASIRGLANEQYFGPGTRLTVT.

This rearrangement joins TRBV28 to TRBJ2-1, with 14 positions matching TRBD2. There are 15 residues in the CDR3. J gave up 9 bases and V 4 bases, and 5 bases lay outside the gene matches. CDR1 MDHEN and CDR2 SYDVKM come from the germline V gene. CDR3 in amino acids: CASSSGLAGVFEQFF. The CDR3 region has the DNA TGTGCCAGCAGTTCGGGACTAGCGGGAGTGTTTGAGCAGTTCTTC.